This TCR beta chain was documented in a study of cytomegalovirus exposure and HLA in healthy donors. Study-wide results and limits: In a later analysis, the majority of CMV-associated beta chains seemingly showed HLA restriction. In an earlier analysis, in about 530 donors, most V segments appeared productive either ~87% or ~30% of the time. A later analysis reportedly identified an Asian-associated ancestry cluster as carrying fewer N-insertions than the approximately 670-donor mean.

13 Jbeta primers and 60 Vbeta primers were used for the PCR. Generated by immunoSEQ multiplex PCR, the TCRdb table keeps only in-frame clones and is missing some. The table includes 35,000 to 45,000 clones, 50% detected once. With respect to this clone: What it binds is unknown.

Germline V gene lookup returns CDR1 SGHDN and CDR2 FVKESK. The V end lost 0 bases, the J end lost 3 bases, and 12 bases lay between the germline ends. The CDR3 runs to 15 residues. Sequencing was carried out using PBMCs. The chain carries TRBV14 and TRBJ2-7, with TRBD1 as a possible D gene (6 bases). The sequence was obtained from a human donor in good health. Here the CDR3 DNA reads TGTGCCAGCAGCCAAGACTTCGACAGGTTCTACGAGCAGTACTTC. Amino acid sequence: CASSQDFDRFYEQYF.